These 25 T cell receptor beta chains came from one sample sequenced in a study of PD-1 blockade in classical Hodgkin lymphoma. Assay used: immunoSEQ multiplex PCR; TCRdb lists only in-frame clones, some missing. The repertoire holds roughly 4,800 clones, with 80% to 90% as singletons. Time point in this sample: newly diagnosed, previously untreated cHL patient sample. Magnetic negative selection, applied to thawed PBMCs, was used to isolate the CD8+ T cells. Sequencing was carried out using CD8+ T cells from blood. The receptor set was obtained from a human donor with classical Hodgkin lymphoma.

This clone was seen just once. The rearrangement joins TRBV2 to TRBJ1-1, with a tentative D call TRBD1 (6 bases). Trimming removed 3 bases from V and 0 bases from J, with 11 bases in between. CDR1 and CDR2 from the germline V gene are SNHLY and FYNNEI. The CDR3 has 15 amino acids. CDR3 nucleotide sequence: TGTGCCAGCAGTGAGGTTAGGGGGATGAACACTGAAGCTTTCTTT. This translates into CASSEVRGMNTEAFF.

The V and J genes are TRBV11-2 and TRBJ2-3; no clear D. Trimming removed 2 bases from V and 0 bases from J, with 6 bases in between. This CDR3 comprises 14 residues. CDR1 is SGHAT and CDR2 is FQNNGV in the germline V gene. CDR3 coding DNA: TGTGCCAGCAGCTTATATAAGAGCACAGATACGCAGTATTTT. Protein sequence: CASSLYKSTDTQYF.

The chain has TRBV7-8 and TRBJ1-2; 7 bases fit TRBD1. CDR1 is SGHVS, CDR2 FQNEAQ, per germline. J was trimmed by 3 bases and V by 2 bases; bases with no gene match: 6. The CDR3 covers 15 residues. The CDR3 DNA sequence: TGTGCCAGCAGCTTATCACAGGGGAACGACTATGGCTACACCTTC. It yields the protein CASSLSQGNDYGYTF.

This sequence joins TRBV6-6 and TRBJ1-2; D might be TRBD1 (6 bases). The CDR3 extends over 14 amino acids. The V end lost 2 bases, the J end lost 6 bases, and 13 bases lay between the germline ends. CDR1 is MNHNY and CDR2 is SVGAGI in the germline V gene (reference sequence). This CDR3 is CASSYGWGGDGYTF. The CDR3 DNA sequence: TGTGCCAGCAGTTACGGATGGGGGGGCGATGGCTACACCTTC.

Regarding this clone: A read error may produce the germline difference seen at one junction end. The rearrangement uses TRBV2 and TRBJ2-5; D remains unclear. Germline CDR1 is SNHLY and CDR2 is FYNNEI. The CDR3 covers 8 residues. The CDR3 DNA is TGTGCCAGCAGCGACGCGGACTTC. Its translation is CASSDADF.

V and J are TRBV5-4 and TRBJ2-6; 7 bases match TRBD1. V trimming: 5 bases; J trimming: 0 bases; junction bases outside the gene matches: 8. The CDR3 is made up of 17 amino acids. Germline CDR1 is SGHNT and CDR2 is YYREEE (reference sequence). The CDR3 DNA is TGTGCCAGCAGACGCAGGGGGATGGGCTCTGGGGCCAACGTCCTGACTTTC. The encoded protein is CASRRRGMGSGANVLTF.

The chain couples TRBV6-6 to TRBJ2-2; 9 bases fit TRBD1. Germline CDR1 and CDR2: MNHNY and SVGAGI (reference sequence). Trimming took 2 bases from V and 5 from J; bases not matched to a gene: 6. The CDR3 consists of 16 residues. This CDR3 is CASSYTGTGRTGELFF. The DNA of the CDR3 is TGTGCCAGCAGTTACACCGGGACAGGGAGGACCGGGGAGCTGTTTTTT.

This chain connects TRBV5-4 to TRBJ2-1, with unresolved D. Germline CDR1 SGHNT, CDR2 YYREEE (reference sequence). The CDR3 consists of 15 residues. V dropped 4 bases and J dropped 0 bases, with 11 bases sitting between them. This chain's CDR3 is CASSELRSSYNEQFF. Written as DNA, the CDR3 is TGTGCCAGCAGCGAACTTCGAAGCTCCTACAATGAGCAGTTCTTC.

This rearrangement joins TRBV2 to TRBJ1-4, with D possibly TRBD1 on 5 matching bases. V was clipped by 6 bases and J by 3 bases, with 14 bases between them. CDR1 is SNHLY and CDR2 is FYNNEI in the germline V gene. This CDR3 comprises 15 residues. CDR3 region: CASSLGWTSNEKLFF. The CDR3 DNA sequence: TGTGCCAGCAGCCTAGGCTGGACATCTAATGAAAAACTGTTTTTT.

J is TRBJ1-1 and V is TRBV7-6; 8 nucleotides align to TRBD1. Germline trimming cut 5 bases from V and 7 bases from J; bases unmatched to any gene: 9. This CDR3 is 14 amino acids long. The V gene's germline CDR1 is SGHVS and CDR2 FNYEAQ. CDR3 nucleotide sequence: TGTGCCAGCAGCGCCGGACAGGGCCATATTGAAGCTTTCTTT. Residues: CASSAGQGHIEAFF.

This clone was seen once. The genes are TRBV7-9 and TRBJ1-5, with unresolved D. Germline CDR1 reads SEHNR; CDR2 reads FQNEAQ (reference sequence). CDR3 length equals 13 residues. The ends were cut back, 6 bases at V and 1 base at J, with 7 bases in the middle. The CDR3 spells CASSLRSNQPQHF. DNA for the CDR3: TGTGCCAGCAGTCTTAGGAGCAATCAGCCCCAGCATTTT.

This clone was observed a few times. The chain couples TRBV11-2 to TRBJ2-7; D is perhaps TRBD1 (5 bases). Germline V gives CDR1 SGHAT, CDR2 FQNNGV. V lost 1 base to trimming and J lost 0 bases, with 16 bases between them. This CDR3 spans 17 amino acids. CDR3 nucleotides: TGTGCCAGCAGCTTAGTGTTCAGGGTACTTTCCTCCTACGAGCAGTACTTC. It specifies CASSLVFRVLSSYEQYF.

The rearrangement links TRBV4-3 to TRBJ2-7, with 9 bases identical to TRBD1. This CDR3 comprises 14 residues. With 4 bases clipped from V and 2 bases from J, the junction kept 3 bases outside the gene matches. Germline CDR1 is LGHNA and CDR2 is YSLEER. The CDR3 bases are TGCGCCAGCAGCCCCGACAGGGGGACCTACGAGCAGTACTTC. Amino acids: CASSPDRGTYEQYF.

The genes are TRBV9 and TRBJ2-7; D assignment may be TRBD1 or TRBD2 (5 bases each). CDR1 SGDLS and CDR2 YYNGEE come from the germline V gene. Trimming shortened V by 4 bases and J by 5 bases, and 13 bases separated the two germline ends. The CDR3 has 13 amino acids. In nucleotides, the CDR3 is TGTGCCAGCAGCCTTTCACGAGGGGACGAGCAGTACTTC. Encoded protein: CASSLSRGDEQYF.

The chain has TRBV28 and TRBJ2-7; D ambiguous. CDR3 length: 14 residues. Between the trimmed V and J ends, which lost 2 bases and 0 bases, there was a span of 8 bases. The germline CDR1 and CDR2 sequences are MDHEN and SYDVKM. The CDR3 coding sequence is TGTGCCAGCAGTTTAGAGGAGAACTCCTACGAGCAGTACTTC. Its translation: CASSLEENSYEQYF.

The gene calls are TRBV5-4 and TRBJ1-1, with no clear D. Trimming removed 3 bases at V and 2 bases at J, with 8 bases between. The germline V gene has CDR1 SGHNT and CDR2 YYREEE (reference sequence). This CDR3 has 13 residues. CDR3 sequence: CASSSDGNTEAFF. Here the CDR3 DNA reads TGTGCCAGCAGCTCGGACGGAAACACTGAAGCTTTCTTT.

The J gene is TRBJ1-1, the V gene TRBV4-3; no clear D gene. The CDR3 sequence is 15 residues long. Germline lookup yields CDR1 LGHNA and CDR2 YSLEER. V was trimmed by 4 bases and J by 0 bases, leaving 12 bases between them. The CDR3 nucleotides are TGCGCCAGCAGCCCTTCCGAGACGGTGAACACTGAAGCTTTCTTT. Protein product: CASSPSETVNTEAFF.

The chain joins TRBV2 to TRBJ1-5; a possible D gene is TRBD1 (5 bases). Trimming cost V 4 bases and J 3 bases, with 19 bases left between them. This CDR3 contains 17 residues. Germline CDR1 and CDR2: SNHLY and FYNNEI. CDR3 nucleotides: TGTGCCAGCAGTGTCGGGACCGCCCGGGTGGACAATCAGCCCCAGCATTTT. Translating it yields CASSVGTARVDNQPQHF.

This clone was seen only once. The J gene is TRBJ2-5, the V gene TRBV13; D is perhaps TRBD1 (5 bases). The CDR3 runs to 16 residues. With 5 bases removed from V and 4 bases from J, the gap between germline ends came to 20 bases. In germline, CDR1 is PRHDT, CDR2 FYEKMQ (reference sequence). The CDR3 DNA sequence: TGTGCCAGCAGCCTCCTCATGATGGGGCACGGAGAGACCCAGTACTTC. Translation gives CASSLLMMGHGETQYF.

This CDR3 is CASSLAERRRPRNYGYTF. As DNA, the CDR3 is TGTGCCAGCAGCTTAGCCGAACGGCGGAGGCCGAGGAACTATGGCTACACCTTC. The chain couples TRBV7-8 to TRBJ1-2; unclear D gene. This CDR3 contains 18 residues. Germline values: CDR1 SGHVS, CDR2 FQNEAQ. The ends were cut back, 0 bases at V and 2 bases at J, with 19 bases in the middle.

Only a few counts were recorded for this clone. The chain couples TRBV4-1 to TRBJ2-7, with D maybe TRBD2 (6 bases). V was pared by 4 bases and J by 4 bases, with 17 bases between. In germline, CDR1 is MGHRA, CDR2 YSYEKL. The CDR3 has 15 amino acids. The CDR3 nucleotides are TGCGCCAGCAGCCTTCATAGCGGATCTCTTTACGAGCAGTACTTC. Its translation: CASSLHSGSLYEQYF.

V and J are TRBV7-9 and TRBJ2-7; the D is unclear. The V end lost 5 bases, the J end lost 6 bases, and 11 bases lay between the germline ends. Per germline, CDR1 SEHNR and CDR2 FQNEAQ (reference sequence). The CDR3 totals 12 residues. The CDR3 DNA sequence: TGTGCCAGCAGCCACGGTACCACCGAGCAGTACTTC. Translating it yields CASSHGTTEQYF.

The chain carries TRBV29-1 and TRBJ1-1, with D unclear. Germline V gene sequence: CDR1 SQVTM, CDR2 ANQGSEA. This CDR3 has 14 amino acids. Deletions cut 3 bases from V and 4 bases from J, with 15 bases between. The CDR3 nucleotides read TGCAGCGTTGAGATTCCAGGCCCCGGCACTGAAGCTTTCTTT. The encoded protein is CSVEIPGPGTEAFF.

This CDR3 is CATSRDPSGANVLTF. In nucleotides, the CDR3 is TGTGCCACCAGCAGAGATCCATCTGGGGCCAACGTCCTGACTTTC. This rearrangement joins TRBV15 to TRBJ2-6; D remains unclear. Trimming left V 0 bases short and J 1 base short, with 4 bases between. Germline assignment: CDR1 LNHNV and CDR2 YYDKDF (reference sequence). The CDR3 is 15 amino acids.

This sequence joins TRBV28 and TRBJ2-1; tentatively, D is TRBD2 (5 bases). V lost 5 bases, J lost 5 bases, and 19 bases lay in between. Germline V lookup: CDR1 MDHEN, CDR2 SYDVKM. The CDR3 contains 16 residues. The CDR3 nucleotides read TGTGCCAGCAGTCGCTTGGGAGAGGTTGTAGACAATGAGCAGTTCTTC. This codes for CASSRLGEVVDNEQFF.